This note documents a single T cell receptor beta chain sequence. This clonotype was detected a few times. Its antigen specificity is not known. No base-level quality is on record; no much larger clone is a single base apart. Sequencing was carried out with an Illumina HiSeq 2500. Quantitative 5'-RACE with molecular barcodes was used to prepare TCR beta libraries. In the original analysis: To identify disease-linked TCR variants, a new computational method was used, one built on a probabilistic model of VDJ rearrangement. The public sequencing data were trimmed at Q25 with fastp and processed into clonotypes with MiXCR by TCRdb, which kept only in-frame beta chains. One record per CDR3 amino acid sequence lists the most common genes and DNA. The V and J calls, along with clone size, are taken from TCRdb and not from the paper's own processing. The sample table contains approximately 350,000 distinct CDR3 sequences; only one count was recorded for 20% of them. Over 10% of the sample lies in the top ten.

CDR1 and CDR2 are drawn from the germline V gene: MGHRA, YSYEKL. The CDR3 has 14 amino acids, counting the end cysteine and phenylalanine. The read is trimmed to its CDR3 DNA, 42 bases read in frame from base 1. Trimming removed 0 bases from V and 4 bases from J, leaving 9 bases between the germline ends. This entry comes from a study of CD8 T cells in ankylosing spondylitis (dated by TCRdb to 2016 to 2017). As for the study more broadly: The study profiled T cell receptor beta repertoires in healthy donors and ankylosing spondylitis patients to find disease-linked TCR variants. The whole study cohort included about a hundred healthy donors and 20 to 25 ankylosing spondylitis patients. Peripheral blood samples were taken, and synovial fluid was additionally collected from ankylosing spondylitis patients. Overall study outcomes, separate from this receptor: The disease-linked clones had a CD8+ phenotype and were found at relatively low frequencies in peripheral blood. A TCR beta motif of fewer than 10 highly homologous amino acid variants appeared characteristic of blood from ankylosing spondylitis patients. The disease-linked clones were reported as significantly enriched in matched synovial fluid samples from ankylosing spondylitis patients. Some motif variants were previously reported in synovial fluid and blood of reactive arthritis patients, suggesting common disease-initiation mechanisms.

This receptor was taken from a male donor with ankylosing spondylitis or in good health (not recorded which). The specimen was blood, either unsorted or a sorted T cell fraction (not recorded which). The sequence links TRBV4-1 to TRBJ1-2; a confident D gene designation cannot be given. The sequenced DNA is TGCGCCAGCAGCCAAGATAGGTCAGTCTATGGCTACACCTTC. Protein translation: CASSQDRSVYGYTF.